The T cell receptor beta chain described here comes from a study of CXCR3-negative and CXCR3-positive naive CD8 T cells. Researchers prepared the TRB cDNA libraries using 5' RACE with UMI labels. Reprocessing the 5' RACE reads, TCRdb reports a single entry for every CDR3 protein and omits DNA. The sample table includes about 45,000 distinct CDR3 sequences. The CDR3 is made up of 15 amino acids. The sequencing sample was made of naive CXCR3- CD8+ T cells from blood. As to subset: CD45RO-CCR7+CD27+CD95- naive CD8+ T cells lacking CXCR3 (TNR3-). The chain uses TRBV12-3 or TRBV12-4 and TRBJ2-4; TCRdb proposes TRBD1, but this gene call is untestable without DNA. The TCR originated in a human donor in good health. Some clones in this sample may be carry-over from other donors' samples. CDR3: CASSFPGDPKNIQYF.